A single T cell receptor (beta chain) is shown here with its context. In the PCR, 60 Vbeta and 13 Jbeta primers were used. The method was immunoSEQ multiplex PCR; TCRdb's version includes in-frame clones alone and lacks a portion of them. The table has more than 85,000 clones, 65% to 85% seen once. Each donor was healthy, and each was a bone marrow donor. This sample stems from a study of cytomegalovirus exposure and HLA in healthy donors. This clonotype originated in a man aged 18 to 29 in good health and CMV-seronegative. Sequencing input: PBMCs.

The CDR3 region has the DNA TGTGCCAGCAGTTGGGGGGGCGGAGATACGCAGTATTTT. Translating gives CASSWGGGDTQYF. The chain recombines TRBV6-6 with TRBJ2-3; D possibly corresponds to TRBD2 (7 bases). The ends were cut back, 4 bases at V and 5 bases at J, with 10 bases in the middle. The CDR3 extends over 13 amino acids. Looked up from germline, CDR1 is MNHNY and CDR2 is SVGAGI (reference sequence).